These 25 T cell receptor beta chains share one sample of origin, sequenced in a study of blood T cell repertoires in COVID-19. Clones were sequenced by immunoSEQ multiplex PCR, and TCRdb holds only the in-frame ones, with some missing. This table holds roughly 73,000 clones, approximately 91% found once. The sample consisted of peripheral blood. These receptors were collected from a man aged 65-85 years with active or convalescent COVID-19.

The V gene is TRBV12-3 or TRBV12-4, the J gene TRBJ1-5; no reliable D call. V shed 6 bases and J shed 4 bases, with 7 bases lying between them. CDR3 length: 12 residues. The chain's CDR3 is CASRERNQPQHF. DNA of the CDR3: TGTGCCAGCAGAGAGAGAAATCAGCCCCAGCATTTT.

The chain uses TRBV14 and TRBJ1-2; D not certain. Germline V gene data show CDR1 as SGHDN and CDR2 as FVKESK. The CDR3 contains 15 residues. V dropped 5 bases and J dropped 2 bases, with 15 bases sitting between them. The CDR3 DNA reads TGTGCCAGCAGCGGAGGAGGGTCAGGCAACTATGGCTACACCTTC. Translation gives CASSGGGSGNYGYTF. Using reference TRBV14 and TRBJ1-2 for the parts outside the CDR3, the full variable domain is EAGVTQFPSHSVIEKGQTVTLRCDPISGHDNLYWYRRVMGKEIKFLLHFVKESKQDESGMPNNRFLAERTGGTYSTLKVQPAELEDSGVYFCASSGGGSGNYGYTFGSGTRLTVV.

Here the CDR3 reads CASSLSSGGLEKLFF. The CDR3 DNA follows: TGTGCCAGCAGCTTGTCCTCAGGGGGGCTAGAAAAACTGTTTTTT. The rearrangement links TRBV5-5 to TRBJ1-4, with TRBD1 identical over 7 bases. The CDR3 sequence is 15 residues long. Looked up from germline, CDR1 is SGHKS and CDR2 is YYEKEE (reference sequence). The V segment lost 1 base and the J segment 8 bases; nucleotides outside the gene matches: 8.

The chain links TRBV5-4 to TRBJ2-6; 14 positions agree with TRBD2. After removal of 4 bases from V and 3 bases from J, the junction contained 6 bases not matched to a gene. CDR1 SGHNT and CDR2 YYREEE come from the germline V gene (reference sequence). This CDR3 has 18 residues. CDR3 loop: CASSKGLAGVGGANVLTF. CDR3 bases: TGTGCCAGCAGCAAGGGACTAGCGGGGGTCGGTGGGGCCAACGTCCTGACTTTC.

The chain recombines TRBV18 with TRBJ2-5, with 10 positions matching TRBD2. Losses at the gene ends were 3 bases for V and 5 bases for J; bases not matched to a gene: 12. Germline CDR1 is KGHSH and CDR2 is LQKENI. This CDR3 has 17 amino acids. For the CDR3, the DNA is TGTGCCAGCTCACCGAAGGCTAGCGGGAGCCGGGCTGAGACCCAGTACTTC. Amino acid sequence: CASSPKASGSRAETQYF.

V is TRBV9 and J is TRBJ2-7; no clear D. Trimming shortened V by 3 bases and J by 2 bases, and 9 bases separated the two germline ends. Germline CDR1 SGDLS, CDR2 YYNGEE. This CDR3 has 13 amino acids. CDR3 region: CASSASGAYEQYF. The CDR3 bases are TGTGCCAGCAGCGCCTCAGGTGCCTACGAGCAGTACTTC.

The chain links TRBV2 to TRBJ2-2; TRBD2 agrees at 8 bases. The J segment lost 8 bases and the V segment lost 2 bases, leaving 7 bases of the junction unmatched. This CDR3 spans 15 amino acids. Germline V gene sequence: CDR1 SNHLY, CDR2 FYNNEI. The CDR3 protein is CASSERRSGSGELFF. For the CDR3, the DNA is TGTGCCAGCAGTGAACGGAGGAGCGGGAGTGGGGAGCTGTTTTTT. The full variable domain, in which reference TRBV2 and TRBJ2-2 provide the parts outside the CDR3, is EPEVTQTPSHQVTQMGQEVILRCVPISNHLYFYWYRQILGQKVEFLVSFYNNEISEKSEIFDDQFSVERPDGSNFTLKIRSTKLEDSAMYFCASSERRSGSGELFFGEGSRLTVL.

The sample holds many counts of this clone. V usage is TRBV2 and J usage is TRBJ1-1, with D possibly being TRBD1 (6 bases). The V end lost 6 bases, the J end lost 5 bases, and 10 bases lay between the germline ends. Germline loops: CDR1 SNHLY, CDR2 FYNNEI. The CDR3 contains 12 residues. The CDR3, as DNA: TGTGCCAGCAGCGCGAGGGGGACTGAAGCTTTCTTT. Residues: CASSARGTEAFF.

Concerning this clone itself: Other nucleotide sequences in the sample specify the same CDR3. The V call is TRBV6-5, the J call TRBJ1-2; a weak D match, TRBD1 (6 bases). The length of the CDR3 is 15 residues. Germline CDR1 MNHEY, CDR2 SVGAGI. V was shortened by 1 base and J by 1 base, with 10 bases between the two germline ends. The DNA of the CDR3 is TGTGCCAGCAGTTACTTGGACAGCCGTAACTATGGCTACACCTTC. The encoded protein is CASSYLDSRNYGYTF.

This clone has more than one count but fewer than ten. This chain joins TRBV19 and TRBJ1-2; 8 bases are shared with TRBD1. Germline lookup yields CDR1 LNHDA and CDR2 SQIVND (reference sequence). The CDR3 loop spans 15 amino acids. J was trimmed by 3 bases and V by 4 bases; bases with no gene match: 7. This chain's CDR3 is CASSTVGQADYGYTF. The CDR3 DNA sequence: TGTGCCAGTAGTACCGTGGGACAGGCGGACTATGGCTACACCTTC.

To note about this clone: The same CDR3 is also encoded by other DNA sequences in this sample. The chain links TRBV12-3 or TRBV12-4 to TRBJ1-3; TRBD1 aligns across 11 bases. V was clipped by 6 bases and J by 7 bases; unmatched bases: 2. This CDR3 is built from 13 residues. Here the CDR3 reads CASSGTGGNTIYF. The CDR3 DNA sequence: TGTGCCAGCAGCGGGACAGGGGGTAACACCATATATTTT.

The V gene is TRBV5-1, the J gene TRBJ2-3; 9 bases fit TRBD2. V lost 4 bases and J lost 3; bases outside the gene matches: 3. Looked up from germline, CDR1 is SGHRS and CDR2 is YFSETQ. The CDR3 spans 14 residues. CDR3 protein: CASSPGLATDTQYF. The CDR3 DNA follows: TGCGCCAGCAGCCCCGGACTAGCGACAGATACGCAGTATTTT.

The rearrangement links TRBV5-4 to TRBJ2-3; possible D gene TRBD2, 6 bases. V lost 0 bases to trimming and J lost 2 bases, with 13 bases between them. Germline values: CDR1 SGHNT, CDR2 YYREEE (reference sequence). This CDR3 spans 16 amino acids. In DNA form, the CDR3 reads TGTGCCAGCAGCTTGGACGGGAGACCCCCCACAGATACGCAGTATTTT. Protein: CASSLDGRPPTDTQYF. The whole variable domain, filled in from reference TRBV5-4 and TRBJ2-3, reads ETGVTQSPTHLIKTRGQQVTLRCSSQSGHNTVSWYQQALGQGPQFIFQYYREEENGRGNFPPRFSGLQFPNYSSELNVNALELDDSALYLCASSLDGRPPTDTQYFGPGTRLTVL.

V usage is TRBV5-5 and J usage is TRBJ2-3, with D perhaps matching TRBD1 (5 bases). The germline gives CDR1 SGHKS, CDR2 YYEKEE (reference sequence). The CDR3 spans 16 residues. V shed 3 bases and J shed 0 bases, with 14 bases lying between them. The CDR3 sequence: CASSYPWTRSTDTQYF. As DNA, the CDR3 is TGTGCCAGCAGCTACCCTTGGACACGAAGCACAGATACGCAGTATTTT.

The gene calls are TRBV4-1 and TRBJ1-4; 7 nucleotides line up with TRBD1. The J segment lost 13 bases and the V segment lost 5 bases, leaving 10 bases of the junction unmatched. This CDR3 is 13 amino acids long. Germline V gene lookup returns CDR1 MGHRA and CDR2 YSYEKL. The CDR3 is CASSRDSMSGLFF. The CDR3 DNA sequence: TGCGCCAGCAGCAGGGACAGCATGTCGGGACTGTTTTTT.

The chain joins TRBV5-4 to TRBJ2-5; D possibly corresponds to TRBD1 (5 bases). Trimming took 3 bases from V and 0 from J, leaving 15 bases between them. Germline V gene lookup returns CDR1 SGHNT and CDR2 YYREEE (reference sequence). This CDR3 region has 16 residues. The CDR3 is CASSSLTGENQETQYF. The CDR3 DNA reads as TGTGCCAGCAGCTCCTTAACAGGAGAGAACCAAGAGACCCAGTACTTC.

This chain uses TRBV5-4 with TRBJ1-5; D is perhaps TRBD1 (6 bases). Germline CDR1 reads SGHNT; CDR2 reads YYREEE (reference sequence). This CDR3 contains 14 residues. Trimming left V 2 bases short and J 6 bases short, with 12 bases between. CDR3 sequence (DNA): TGTGCCAGCAGCTTACAGGGTGCAGGTCAGCCCCAGCATTTT. Residues: CASSLQGAGQPQHF.

V gene TRBV5-4 combines with J gene TRBJ2-7, with 8 bases that match TRBD1. Trimming at V came to 1 base and at J to 5 bases, leaving 2 bases not matched to a gene. Germline loops: CDR1 SGHNT, CDR2 YYREEE (reference sequence). The CDR3 length is 13 residues. CDR3 in DNA: TGTGCCAGCAGCTTGACAGGGGGAGACGAGCAGTACTTC. Residues: CASSLTGGDEQYF.

The chain couples TRBV28 to TRBJ2-7, with a weak D call TRBD1 (5 bases). The CDR3 consists of 11 residues. Germline V lookup: CDR1 MDHEN, CDR2 SYDVKM. V was shortened by 11 bases and J by 3 bases, with 11 bases between the two germline ends. CDR3 region: CASQGIYEQYF. The CDR3 DNA is TGTGCCTCGCAGGGAATCTACGAGCAGTACTTC.

The gene calls are TRBV5-1 and TRBJ1-1; TRBD1 might be the D (6 bases). This CDR3 is 14 amino acids long. Looked up from germline, CDR1 is SGHRS and CDR2 is YFSETQ. Trimming took 4 bases from V and 5 from J, leaving 15 bases between them. The CDR3, as DNA: TGCGCCAGCAGCGATCTAGGGGGAGTGACTGAAGCTTTCTTT. Translation: CASSDLGGVTEAFF.

V and J are TRBV5-1 and TRBJ2-2; 8 nucleotides line up with TRBD2. Per the germline V gene, CDR1 is SGHRS and CDR2 is YFSETQ. This CDR3 is built from 17 residues. Trimming removed 2 bases from V and 4 bases from J; junction bases left unmatched: 10. The CDR3 nucleotides read TGCGCCAGCAGCTTAGCTACCGCGGGGGGTGGCACCGGGGAGCTGTTTTTT. Its translation is CASSLATAGGGTGELFF.

V and J are TRBV5-5 and TRBJ1-6; possible D gene TRBD1, 6 bases. The CDR3 has 14 residues. Germline V gene sequence: CDR1 SGHKS, CDR2 YYEKEE (reference sequence). V was clipped by 0 bases and J by 8 bases, with 9 bases between them. CDR3 sequence reads: CASSLVQGDSPLHF. The DNA of the CDR3 is TGTGCCAGCAGCTTGGTACAGGGAGATTCACCCCTCCACTTT.

The chain combines TRBV5-1 with TRBJ2-7, with 7 positions matching TRBD1. J gave up 4 bases and V 3 bases, and 1 base lay outside the gene matches. CDR1 SGHRS and CDR2 YFSETQ come from the germline V gene. CDR3 length: 12 amino acids. CDR3 amino acids: CASSSQGYEQYF. CDR3 sequence (DNA): TGCGCCAGCAGCTCACAGGGGTACGAGCAGTACTTC.

The chain is built from TRBV5-8 and TRBJ1-2, with a tentative D call TRBD1 (6 bases). From germline, CDR1 is SGHTS and CDR2 YDEGEE. This CDR3 has 13 residues. V lost 2 bases and J 4 bases, leaving 9 bases between the germline ends. For the CDR3, the DNA is TGTGCCAGCAGCTTAAGGGGGTCCTATGGCTACACCTTC. It translates to CASSLRGSYGYTF.

The chain couples TRBV6-6 to TRBJ1-2; 7 bases match TRBD1. V lost 7 bases and J lost 6; bases outside the gene matches: 5. Germline V CDR1 and CDR2: MNHNY, SVGAGI (reference sequence). The CDR3 is 12 residues long. The CDR3 DNA is TGTGCCAGCACCGGGACAGCCCATGGCTACACCTTC. Residues: CASTGTAHGYTF.